This TCR beta chain is from a study of blood T cell repertoires in COVID-19 (dated by TCRdb to 2020 to 2022). The study in broad terms: Samples from collaborators originated in the United States, Italy and Spain and spanned both the acute and convalescent phases of COVID-19. The material from the prospective study consisted of cDNA or gDNA derived from T cells, B-cell-depleted T cells, or PBMCs. Deeply sampled blood TCRbeta repertoires from subjects exposed to, actively infected with, or recovered from COVID-19 were included in the dataset. The repertoires were released in a freely available public database intended as a resource for research on the immune response to SARS-CoV-2. The samples were drawn from two sources: the first 160 participants of the ongoing ImmuneRACE study, and 1,000 to 1,500 subjects contributed by 6 global collaborators. The sample metadata nearly always contained a de-identified subject ID, COVID-19 status, age in years and sex. HLA class I and class II types, where available, came from metadata supplied by the sample provider rather than from assay-based typing. Study-wide conclusions, independent of this receptor: The amount of clinical and demographic metadata varied by source and participant and was provided uncurated.

TCRbeta CDR3 regions were amplified from genomic DNA using the immunoSEQ Assay, a bias-controlled multiplex PCR. The study's processing was this. Within the assay, amplification of reference gene primers was used to estimate how many nucleated cells each sample contained. To quantify the absolute abundance of each unique TCRbeta CDR3 rearrangement, sequence reads were collapsed and filtered. Productive Simpson clonality was computed per sample as the square root of Simpson's diversity index over productive rearrangements. TCRdb holds this immuneACCESS table with in-frame rearrangements only. Some clones are missing; in checked studies, unresolved V genes explain under half, and the rest has no known cause. D and trimming come from the DNA, and the V and J calls and clone size come from that table. The sample includes about 330,000 clones, with over 75% observed a single time. Of the sample, roughly 4% is held by the ten largest clones.

The collaborating institutions used their own protocols to collect whole blood in K2EDTA tubes. For TCRbeta analysis, collaborators shipped samples as frozen whole blood, isolated PBMCs, or DNA extracted from either of those sample types. Reading the germline V gene (reference sequence) gives CDR1 SGHNT and CDR2 YYREEE. Reading from cysteine to phenylalanine, the CDR3 counts 14 amino acids. The read is trimmed to its CDR3 DNA, 42 bases read in frame from base 1. After removal of 4 bases from V and 4 bases from J, the junction retains 7 bases not matched to a gene. On this clone itself: It has no known antigen specificity. Base qualities were left out, and no much larger clone turns up one base away.

Recombination connected TRBV5-4 to TRBJ2-7, with 8 junctional bases fitting TRBD1. The source material was peripheral blood. The sequence came from a woman aged 45 to 65 with active or convalescent COVID-19. CDR3 loop: CASSPGTGNYEQYF. In nucleotides, the sequence is TGTGCCAGCAGCCCAGGGACAGGCAATTACGAGCAGTACTTC.